Detailed here is one T cell receptor beta chain. Assay used: immunoSEQ multiplex PCR; TCRdb lists only in-frame clones, some missing. Found here are around 330,000 clones, roughly 90% of them singletons; the top ten hold around 2.5%. Germline-derived CDR1 and CDR2 are LGHDT and YNNKEL (reference sequence). The CDR3 consists of 14 residues. The V segment lost 1 base and the J segment 7 bases; nucleotides outside the gene matches: 6. This entry is derived from a study of blood T cell repertoires in COVID-19. Sequenced material: PBMCs or T cells enriched from blood (not recorded which). The rearrangement links TRBV3-1 (or the pseudogene TRBV3-2) to TRBJ1-2, with 7 bases identical to TRBD1. This sequence was found in a man in his 60s who had recovered from COVID-19. The chain's CDR3 is CASSQVGTAFGYTF. The CDR3 DNA reads as TGTGCCAGCAGCCAAGTGGGGACAGCCTTTGGCTACACCTTC.